What follows are 8 T cell receptor beta chains derived from one specimen sequenced in a study of cytomegalovirus exposure and HLA in healthy donors (dated by TCRdb to between 2016 and 2019). The library was generated by the immunoSEQ multiplex PCR assay. For the multiplex PCR, a mixture combining 60 forward primers for TCR Vbeta segments and 13 reverse primers for TCR Jbeta segments was used. The source is immuneACCESS, and TCRdb retained only in-frame sequences with V and J called. Part of the clones is not carried over; for the studies checked, unresolved V genes explain less than half of this, and the remainder is unexplained. This sample lists approximately 170,000 clones; roughly 72% were detected once. The ten most abundant clones make up approximately 1.5% of the sample. The sequenced sample consisted of PBMCs. The source of these receptors is a man aged 35-49 years in good health and CMV-seronegative.

The chain uses TRBV19 and TRBJ2-7; a possible D gene is TRBD2 (5 bases). The V gene's germline CDR1 is LNHDA and CDR2 SQIVND (reference sequence). The germline V and J ends were trimmed by 3 bases and 5 bases, with 17 bases remaining between them. The CDR3 runs 15 residues. This CDR3 is CASSMRVVGIDEQYF. CDR3 DNA: TGTGCCAGTAGTATGCGGGTGGTAGGGATCGACGAGCAGTACTTC.

This clone has only one observation. The chain uses TRBV28 and TRBJ1-5; tentatively, D is TRBD1 (5 bases). There are 13 residues in the CDR3. Germline CDR1 and CDR2: MDHEN and SYDVKM. V was trimmed by 3 bases and J by 15 bases, leaving 18 bases between them. CDR3 in DNA: TGTGCCAGCAGTTTCACCCAGGGAAGCGATAGGCATTTT. Translation gives CASSFTQGSDRHF.

This chain connects TRBV7-2 to TRBJ1-2, with a weak D call TRBD1 (5 bases). The CDR3 covers 15 residues. Trimming stripped 5 bases from V and 0 bases from J, with 13 bases between. Germline-derived CDR1 and CDR2 are SGHTA and FQGNSA. CDR3 DNA: TGTGCCAGCAGCCGCGACAGTGGGCCTAACTATGGCTACACCTTC. Translated, it gives CASSRDSGPNYGYTF.

The genes are TRBV29-1 and TRBJ2-2, with D perhaps TRBD1 (6 bases). From germline, CDR1 is SQVTM and CDR2 ANQGSEA. This CDR3 comprises 16 residues. This CDR3 is CSILGRGHQNTGELFF. The CDR3 DNA reads TGCTCTATCCTCGGAAGGGGACACCAAAACACCGGGGAGCTGTTTTTT.

The CDR3 reads CASSDSGRDTQYF. The CDR3 region has the DNA TGCGCCAGCAGCGATAGCGGGCGAGATACGCAGTATTTT. This chain uses TRBV5-1 with TRBJ2-3, with 7 bases aligning to TRBD2. Trimming removed 4 bases from V and 5 bases from J; junction bases left unmatched: 4. CDR1 and CDR2 (germline): SGHRS, YFSETQ. The CDR3 contains 13 residues. Full variable domain (outside the CDR3, taken from reference TRBV5-1 and TRBJ2-3): KAGVTQTPRYLIKTRGQQVTLSCSPISGHRSVSWYQQTPGQGLQFLFEYFSETQRNKGNFPGRFSGRQFSNSRSEMNVSTLELGDSALYLCASSDSGRDTQYFGPGTRLTVL.

The chain recombines TRBV2 with TRBJ2-3; D uncertain. The germline V gene has CDR1 SNHLY and CDR2 FYNNEI. The CDR3 totals 14 residues. V was pared by 5 bases and J by 4 bases, with 13 bases between. CDR3 residues: CASSTQRGPDTQYF. The DNA of the CDR3 is TGTGCCAGCAGTACGCAACGTGGCCCAGATACGCAGTATTTT. Full variable domain (rest looked up from reference TRBV2 and TRBJ2-3): EPEVTQTPSHQVTQMGQEVILRCVPISNHLYFYWYRQILGQKVEFLVSFYNNEISEKSEIFDDQFSVERPDGSNFTLKIRSTKLEDSAMYFCASSTQRGPDTQYFGPGTRLTVL.

The count of this clone is one. CDR3 in DNA: TGTGCCAGCAGTGAATGGCAGGGGGCGCGTAGCTATGGCTACACCTTC. This codes for CASSEWQGARSYGYTF. The J gene is TRBJ1-2, the V gene TRBV6-1, with 8 positions matching TRBD1. Germline CDR1 reads MNHNS; CDR2 reads SASEGT. The CDR3 runs to 16 residues. V lost 2 bases and J lost 4; bases outside the gene matches: 9.

Only one count was recorded for this clone. This chain joins TRBV7-8 and TRBJ1-5, with a possible D match to TRBD1 (6 bases). The germline CDR1 and CDR2 sequences are SGHVS and FQNEAQ. The CDR3 is 15 amino acids. V was clipped by 8 bases and J by 5 bases, with 19 bases between them. The CDR3: CASSPRGNLYQPQHF. CDR3 nucleotides: TGTGCCAGCTCCCCCAGGGGCAATCTTTATCAGCCCCAGCATTTT.